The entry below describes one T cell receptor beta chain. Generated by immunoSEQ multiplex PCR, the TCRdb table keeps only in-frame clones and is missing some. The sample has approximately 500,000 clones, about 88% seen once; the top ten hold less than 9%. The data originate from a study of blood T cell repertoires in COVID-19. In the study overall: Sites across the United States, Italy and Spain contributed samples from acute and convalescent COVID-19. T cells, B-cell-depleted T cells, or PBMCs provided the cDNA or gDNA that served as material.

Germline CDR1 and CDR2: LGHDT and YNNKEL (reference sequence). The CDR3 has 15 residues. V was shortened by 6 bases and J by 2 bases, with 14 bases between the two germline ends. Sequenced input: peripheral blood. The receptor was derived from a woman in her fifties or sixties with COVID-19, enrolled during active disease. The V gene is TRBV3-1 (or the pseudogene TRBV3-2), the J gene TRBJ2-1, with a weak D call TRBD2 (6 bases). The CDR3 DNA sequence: TGTGCCAGCAGGCCCCATGGAGGGACCTACAATGAGCAGTTCTTC. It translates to CASRPHGGTYNEQFF.